Below, one T cell receptor beta chain is given with its context. PCR employed 60 Vbeta and 13 Jbeta primers. Repertoires were generated with immunoSEQ multiplex PCR, while TCRdb's copy carries only in-frame clones and drops some. The top ten clones hold 3.5% to 4% of a sample with about 200,000 clones, around 73% of them seen once. These data originate in a study of cytomegalovirus exposure and HLA in healthy donors. CDR3 length: 15 amino acids. V lost 6 bases and J 8 bases, leaving 20 bases between the germline ends. Germline V gene lookup returns CDR1 MNHEY and CDR2 SMNVEV (reference sequence). The sequenced sample was PBMCs. This chain uses TRBV27 with TRBJ2-1; possible D gene TRBD1, 5 bases. The sequence was obtained from a male donor in good health and CMV-seronegative. The CDR3 DNA sequence: TGTGCCAGCAGCCATACCCTATCGACAGTAGATGAGCAGTTCTTC. This encodes CASSHTLSTVDEQFF.